The 8 T cell receptor beta chains given below trace back to one sample, sequenced in a study of blood T cell repertoires in COVID-19. Measured with immunoSEQ multiplex PCR; TCRdb has only the in-frame clones, and not every one. The sample lists tens of thousands of clones, 80% to 90% seen once, with 8.3% in the top ten. The sequencing sample was made of peripheral blood. The receptors were gathered from a human donor with active COVID-19. The donor label of this sample is uncertain.

The V and J genes are TRBV7-3 and TRBJ2-1; 9 nucleotides line up with TRBD2. V lost 3 bases and J lost 5; bases outside the gene matches: 11. This CDR3 has 17 amino acids. The germline V gene encodes CDR1 SGHTA and CDR2 FQGTGA. The DNA for the CDR3 is TGTGCCAGCAGCTTTAGGGGAGCGGGGGGCCCCGACAATGAGCAGTTCTTC. Its protein product is CASSFRGAGGPDNEQFF.

This sequence joins TRBV5-5 and TRBJ2-1; 8 positions agree with TRBD1. The J segment lost 3 bases and the V segment lost 3 bases, leaving 11 bases of the junction unmatched. This CDR3 spans 17 amino acids. Germline V CDR1 and CDR2: SGHKS, YYEKEE (reference sequence). CDR3 coding DNA: TGTGCCAGCAGCTCGACAGGGGTTCAGATTATCTACAATGAGCAGTTCTTC. This codes for CASSSTGVQIIYNEQFF.

The rearrangement links TRBV6-4 to TRBJ2-7, with 9 bases fitting TRBD2. Losses at the gene ends were 1 base for V and 2 bases for J; bases not matched to a gene: 6. The CDR3 is 16 residues long. Germline V gives CDR1 MRHNA, CDR2 SNTAGT. CDR3 sequence reads: CASSDFSGSGTYEQYF. The CDR3 DNA sequence: TGTGCCAGCAGTGACTTTAGCGGGAGTGGGACCTACGAGCAGTACTTC.

The chain combines TRBV14 with TRBJ1-1, with 7 bases matching TRBD1. Trimming took 2 bases from V and 7 from J; bases not matched to a gene: 1. CDR1 and CDR2 (germline): SGHDN, FVKESK. The CDR3 spans 12 residues. The CDR3: CASSQNRGEAFF. The CDR3 nucleotides are TGTGCCAGCAGCCAAAACAGGGGTGAAGCTTTCTTT.

The rearrangement uses TRBV6-2 or TRBV6-3 and TRBJ2-3; maybe TRBD2 (6 bases). The CDR3 has 16 residues. V was cut by 2 bases and J by 0 bases, with 12 bases left in between. Germline assignment: CDR1 MNHEY and CDR2 SVGEGT. The CDR3 reads CASSYPLAGSTDTQYF. The CDR3 region has the DNA TGTGCCAGCAGTTACCCTTTGGCGGGAAGCACAGATACGCAGTATTTT.

This chain connects TRBV24-1 to TRBJ1-5; 10 nucleotides line up with TRBD1. J gave up 4 bases and V 8 bases, and 7 bases lay outside the gene matches. Germline V CDR1 and CDR2: KGHDR, SFDVKD. The CDR3 consists of 15 residues. The CDR3 here is CATIPLDRGNQPQHF. The CDR3 nucleotides read TGTGCCACCATTCCGCTGGACAGGGGGAATCAGCCCCAGCATTTT.

With respect to this clone: Relative to the germline gene, one junction end is altered; a read error may explain this. The chain has TRBV7-9 and TRBJ1-2; no definite D call. Germline assignment: CDR1 SEHNR and CDR2 FQNEAQ (reference sequence). CDR3 length: 14 residues. CDR3 nucleotide sequence: TGTGCCAGCAGCTTAGATGCTACCGGGGAGGGCAAAAACTTC. Amino acids: CASSLDATGEGKNF.

The chain employs TRBV9 and TRBJ1-5; the D is unclear. CDR3 length: 15 residues. Trimming shortened V by 0 bases and J by 8 bases, and 15 bases separated the two germline ends. The V gene's germline CDR1 is SGDLS and CDR2 YYNGEE. In DNA, the CDR3 is TGTGCCAGCAGCGTAGACGGGCGTAAGGGAGAGCCCCAGCATTTT. This gives the protein CASSVDGRKGEPQHF. The variable domain in full, with the rest retrieved from reference TRBV9 and TRBJ1-5, is DSGVTQTPKHLITATGQRVTLRCSPRSGDLSVYWYQQSLDQGLQFLIQYYNGEERAKGNILERFSAQQFPDLHSELNLSSLELGDSALYFCASSVDGRKGEPQHFGDGTRLSIL.